This TCR beta chain was identified in a study of spatial heterogeneity in lung cancer (dated 2019 in TCRdb). With respect to the entire study: Beta-chain transcripts were consistently detected in greater numbers than alpha-chain transcripts, which likely reflects a higher abundance of beta-chain transcripts. In the raw uncorrected reads, each unique combination of TCR and UMI appeared more than ten times on average. TCR alpha and beta repertoires were quantitatively compared across multiple tumor regions, matched nontumor lung and blood in non-small cell lung cancer. Nonsynonymous mutation counts, determined by whole-exome sequencing of tumor tissue, were related to features of the TCR repertoire. At surgery, over 200 tumor regions, around 68 matched nontumor lung samples and 56 PBMC samples were TCR-sequenced for both alpha and beta chains.

Interpreted using the paper, the time point label stands for: sample taken at primary tumor resection. Without any cell sorting, TCR sequencing was performed on whole RNA extracted either from tumor and nontumor lung tissue or from cryopreserved PBMC samples. Donors were some 67 patients with early-stage, untreated non-small cell lung cancer from the lung TRACERx cohort. Patients were selected for TCR sequencing only if sufficient RNA was available from at least two tumor regions. According to the germline V gene, CDR1 reads WSHSY and CDR2 reads SAAADI. V sheds 8 bases and J sheds 0 bases, leaving 7 bases between their ends. Its CDR3 holds 13 amino acids, cysteine through phenylalanine. Only the CDR3 region is kept as DNA, spanning 39 bases read in frame from base 1. Library preparation used 5' RACE. This sample was sequenced with a NextSeq 500. To allow correction of PCR and sequencing errors, the TCR library protocol tagged every TCR cDNA molecule with a unique molecular identifier. Turning to the authors' computational methods: TCR identification, UMI-based error correction and CDR3 extraction were performed with Decombinator tools. TCRs above a frequency of 2 per 1,000, corresponding to the top 1% of the tumor frequency distribution, were defined as expanded. Each repertoire was subsampled 100 times to 5,000 TCRs, after which Renyi diversity was computed with the R vegan package. CDR3 similarity networks were built from amino acid triplet string-kernel similarity, connecting CDR3s with pairwise similarity above 0.82. TCRdb reanalyzed the raw reads on its own, using fastp at Q25 for trimming and MiXCR for clone calling, and kept in-frame beta chains. All rows with the same CDR3 protein become a single entry with the most common DNA and genes. The V and J calls were determined by TCRdb, not by the authors. Here the sample has 12,000 to 15,000 distinct CDR3 sequences; around 8% occur a single time. The ten largest clones take up approximately 36% of the sample.

In its sample, this clonotype was seen many times. Its antigen remains undetermined. Per-base quality was not reported, and no clone a single base away is much larger than it. Overall study outcomes, separate from this receptor: Ubiquitous expanded tumor TCRs were found in blood more often at tumor resection than at routine follow-up. Confirming at a functional level the hypothesis that regional TCRs recognize regional mutations was considered to require additional single-cell paired TCR alpha and beta sequencing.

The sequence derives from a female donor with early-stage non-small cell lung cancer. The V and J segments used are TRBV10-2 and TRBJ2-2, with a tentative D gene TRBD1 over 5 matching bases. This specimen consisted of PBMCs, obtained at surgery. The CDR3 is CASGQSNTGELFF. In nucleotides, the sequence is TGCGCCAGCGGACAATCGAACACCGGGGAGCTGTTTTTT.